The clone carrying this T cell receptor (beta chain) was counted many times. Its target is not known. The data are from a study of T cell repertoires in cytomegalovirus infection. This CDR3 contains 11 residues. The germline V and J ends were trimmed by 8 bases and 3 bases, with 7 bases remaining between them. TCRdb independently ran MiXCR on the reads; one entry per CDR3 protein. Among some 940,000 distinct CDR3 sequences, 30% to 40% were seen once, and the ten largest hold roughly 12%. The chain combines TRBV12-3 or TRBV12-4 with TRBJ1-1; D is ambiguous. The origin of this receptor is a human donor in good health (CMV status not recorded). Some clones in this sample may be carry-over from other donors' samples. Material: cultured CD8+ T cells from PBMCs, obtained from culture after CMV antigen stimulation. This CDR3 reads CASGLYTEAFF. The CDR3 DNA sequence: TGTGCCAGCGGCTTGTACACTGAAGCTTTCTTT.